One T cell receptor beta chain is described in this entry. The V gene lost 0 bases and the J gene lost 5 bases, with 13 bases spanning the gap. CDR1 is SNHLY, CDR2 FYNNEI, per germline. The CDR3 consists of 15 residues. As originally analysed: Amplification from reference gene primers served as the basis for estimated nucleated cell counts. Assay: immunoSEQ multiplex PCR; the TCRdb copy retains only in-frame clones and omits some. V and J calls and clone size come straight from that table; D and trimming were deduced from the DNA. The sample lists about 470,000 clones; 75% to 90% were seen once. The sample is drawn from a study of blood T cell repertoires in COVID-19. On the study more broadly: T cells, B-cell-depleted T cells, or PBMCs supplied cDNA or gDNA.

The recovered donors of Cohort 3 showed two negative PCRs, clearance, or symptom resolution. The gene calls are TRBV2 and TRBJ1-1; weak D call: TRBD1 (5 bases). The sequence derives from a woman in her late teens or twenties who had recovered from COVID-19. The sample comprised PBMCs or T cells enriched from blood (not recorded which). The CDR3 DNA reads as TGTGCCAGCAGTGAAGCGGGATGGGGGAGGACTGAAGCTTTCTTT. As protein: CASSEAGWGRTEAFF.